The clone carrying this T cell receptor beta chain has at least ten counts. Its antigen is currently unknown. Combining iRepertoire HTBI primers with Arm-PCR of CDR3 regions, the authors built TCR beta libraries. One entry per CDR3 protein, called by TCRdb with MiXCR from the multiplex PCR reads. The data contain about 360,000 distinct CDR3 sequences, under 20% of them seen just once; the ten biggest clones take up 20%. Time point described: newly diagnosed GD, antithyroid drugs for less than 3 months. From PBMCs, RNA was extracted and then used to make the TCR library. Graves' disease diagnoses used American Thyroid Association guidelines. This record belongs to a study of regulatory T cells in long-lasting Graves disease. Study conclusions and caveats: Those with persistent disease had in common more public clonotypes (around 2,500) than new patients (approximately 920).

This sample was shared with a second study, whose subject was T cells in Graves' hyperthyroidism and ophthalmopathy.

The source is a woman younger than 30 with Graves disease. The source material was peripheral blood mononuclear cells (PBMCs), sampled at new diagnosis, from a patient treated with antithyroid drugs.

CDR3 region: CASSKRELSTDTQYF. CDR3 coding DNA: TGTGCCAGCAGCAAAAGGGAATTGTCCACAGATACGCAGTATTTT. V gene TRBV7-9 combines with J gene TRBJ2-3; the D is unclear. Per the germline V gene, CDR1 is SEHNR and CDR2 is FQNEAQ (reference sequence). Trimming cost V 5 bases and J 2 bases, with 14 bases left between them. This CDR3 has 15 residues.